These 11 T cell receptor beta chains came from one sample sequenced in a study of OX40 agonist ivuxolimab in advanced cancers. Assay used: immunoSEQ multiplex PCR; TCRdb lists only in-frame clones, some missing. The table includes around 65,000 clones, nearly 90% detected once. Sequencing was performed on CD4+ or CD8+ T cells sorted from blood, taken in a trial of the OX40 agonist ivuxolimab. Receptors were obtained from an adult with an advanced solid tumor such as melanoma, head and neck, liver or kidney cancer.

The J gene is TRBJ1-5, the V gene TRBV30; no clear D gene. This CDR3 region has 17 residues. Germline CDR1 and CDR2: GTSNPN and SVGIG (reference sequence). V was cut by 0 bases and J by 0 bases, with 15 bases left in between. CDR3 bases: TGTGCCTGGAGTGTAGATAGGACGGGATATAGCAATCAGCCCCAGCATTTT. Protein product: CAWSVDRTGYSNQPQHF.

The rearrangement links TRBV19 to TRBJ1-1; no clear D gene. CDR1 LNHDA and CDR2 SQIVND come from the germline V gene (reference sequence). The CDR3 loop spans 14 amino acids. The ends were cut back, 2 bases at V and 4 bases at J, with 11 bases in the middle. This chain's CDR3 is CASSIQVGGTEAFF. The CDR3 DNA is TGTGCCAGTAGTATACAGGTGGGAGGCACTGAAGCTTTCTTT.

The chain combines TRBV18 with TRBJ2-6, with D tentatively TRBD2 (5 bases). The CDR3 loop spans 19 amino acids. Germline-derived CDR1 and CDR2 are KGHSH and LQKENI. V lost 1 base, J lost 0 bases, and 16 bases lay in between. CDR3 region: CASSPQSAQAASGANVLTF. CDR3 in DNA: TGTGCCAGCTCACCACAGTCAGCCCAAGCGGCCTCTGGGGCCAACGTCCTGACTTTC.

This sequence joins TRBV19 and TRBJ1-1; 9 nucleotides match TRBD1. Germline CDR1 is LNHDA and CDR2 is SQIVND (reference sequence). The CDR3 runs to 19 residues. The junction had 24 bases not matched to a gene; V was cut back by 7 bases and J by 6 bases. In DNA form, the CDR3 reads TGTGCCAGTACCCCCCGGGGTACAGGGGGCCCTCTGCGAAACTCTGAAGCTTTCTTT. Protein sequence: CASTPRGTGGPLRNSEAFF.

The V call is TRBV2, the J call TRBJ1-5; no reliable D call. The CDR3 is 14 amino acids. Trimming left V 3 bases short and J 4 bases short, with 10 bases between. Germline CDR1 is SNHLY and CDR2 is FYNNEI. The CDR3 is CASSEELHNQPQHF. The CDR3 coding sequence is TGTGCCAGCAGTGAGGAACTGCATAATCAGCCCCAGCATTTT. Together with reference TRBV2 and TRBJ1-5, the CDR3 gives the full variable domain: EPEVTQTPSHQVTQMGQEVILRCVPISNHLYFYWYRQILGQKVEFLVSFYNNEISEKSEIFDDQFSVERPDGSNFTLKIRSTKLEDSAMYFCASSEELHNQPQHFGDGTRLSIL.

The chain carries TRBV30 and TRBJ1-3, with unresolved D. The CDR3 totals 14 residues. Germline loops: CDR1 GTSNPN, CDR2 SVGIG (reference sequence). Deletions cut 3 bases from V and 2 bases from J, with 11 bases between. The CDR3 spells CAWRIDRTGNTIYF. DNA of the CDR3: TGTGCCTGGAGGATCGATAGGACTGGAAACACCATATATTTT.

The J gene is TRBJ1-4, the V gene TRBV30; 8 nucleotides align to TRBD1. V trimming: 5 bases; J trimming: 8 bases; junction bases outside the gene matches: 13. This CDR3 has 15 amino acids. In germline, CDR1 is GTSNPN, CDR2 SVGIG (reference sequence). The CDR3 region has the DNA TGTGCCTGGGGAGGAGACAGGGGAACGGGGGAAAAACTGTTTTTT. It specifies CAWGGDRGTGEKLFF. The variable domain in full, completed from reference TRBV30 and TRBJ1-4, reads SQTIHQWPATLVQPVGSPLSLECTVEGTSNPNLYWYRQAAGRGLQLLFYSVGIGQISSEVPQNLSASRPQDRQFILSSKKLLLSDSGFYLCAWGGDRGTGEKLFFGSGTQLSVL.

V usage is TRBV28 and J usage is TRBJ1-1; TRBD1 agrees at 8 bases. The CDR3 is 15 residues long. With 3 bases clipped from V and 1 base from J, the junction kept 4 bases outside the gene matches. Germline assignment: CDR1 MDHEN and CDR2 SYDVKM. The chain's CDR3 is CASSLSDRGNTEAFF. CDR3 DNA: TGTGCCAGCAGTTTGAGCGACAGGGGGAACACTGAAGCTTTCTTT.

V usage is TRBV20-1 and J usage is TRBJ2-5; no clear D. This CDR3 has 11 residues. With 1 base removed from V and 2 bases from J, the gap between germline ends came to 2 bases. Germline V gene lookup returns CDR1 DFQATT and CDR2 SNEGSKA (reference sequence). The CDR3 DNA reads TGCAGTGCTAGAGGACAAGAGACCCAGTACTTC. This translates into CSARGQETQYF.

This clone was found a few times. The chain is built from TRBV5-6 and TRBJ1-1; D uncertain. Per the germline V gene, CDR1 is SGHDT and CDR2 is YYEEEE. Trimming took off 1 base at V and 3 bases at J, with 7 bases between the two ends. The CDR3 covers 13 residues. The CDR3 loop reads CASSLTRYTEAFF. DNA of the CDR3: TGTGCCAGCAGCTTGACGAGGTACACTGAAGCTTTCTTT.

In nucleotides, the CDR3 is TGTGCCAGCAGCTTGGGAGCGGGACAGATCTCTGGGGCCAACGTCCTGACTTTC. Encoded protein: CASSLGAGQISGANVLTF. The rearrangement links TRBV5-6 to TRBJ2-6; D may be TRBD1 or TRBD2 (7 bases each). The CDR3 length is 18 residues. Germline V gives CDR1 SGHDT, CDR2 YYEEEE. V was shortened by 0 bases and J by 0 bases, with 13 bases between the two germline ends. Full variable domain (outside the CDR3, taken from reference TRBV5-6 and TRBJ2-6): DAGVTQSPTHLIKTRGQQVTLRCSPKSGHDTVSWYQQALGQGPQFIFQYYEEEERQRGNFPDRFSGHQFPNYSSELNVNALLLGDSALYLCASSLGAGQISGANVLTFGAGSRLTVL.